The next 21 T cell receptor beta chains were all read from a single sample in a study of T cell responses to AZD1222 COVID-19 vaccine. Using immunoSEQ multiplex PCR, the repertoire was profiled, and TCRdb retains in-frame clones only, with some absent. The table has 150,000 to 250,000 clones, approximately 95% seen once. Here the sequenced sample was peripheral blood, taken 28 days after the second AZD1222 dose. Receptors were obtained from an adult who received the AZD1222 COVID-19 vaccine.

The chain couples TRBV12-5 to TRBJ1-1, with D maybe TRBD1 (6 bases). CDR1 is LGHNT, CDR2 FRNRAP, per germline. This CDR3 comprises 15 residues. V was cut by 8 bases and J by 4 bases, with 20 bases left in between. The CDR3 spells CASSPETGYSTEAFF. The CDR3 DNA is TGTGCTAGTTCCCCAGAGACAGGTTATAGCACTGAAGCTTTCTTT. Combining the CDR3 with reference TRBV12-5 and TRBJ1-1 gives the whole variable domain DARVTQTPRHKVTEMGQEVTMRCQPILGHNTVFWYRQTMMQGLELLAYFRNRAPLDDSGMPKDRFSAEMPDATLATLKIQPSEPRDSAVYFCASSPETGYSTEAFFGQGTRLTVV.

The V and J genes are TRBV6-5 and TRBJ1-1; D not resolved. Trimming took off 4 bases at V and 0 bases at J, with 12 bases between the two ends. This CDR3 spans 15 amino acids. Germline V gene lookup returns CDR1 MNHEY and CDR2 SVGAGI. CDR3 loop: CASSSHTGLNTEAFF. The CDR3 DNA sequence: TGTGCCAGCAGTTCACACACGGGGTTGAACACTGAAGCTTTCTTT.

There are a few counts of this clone. V is TRBV6-2 or TRBV6-3 and J is TRBJ2-3; D unclear. The CDR3 runs to 15 residues. The V end was cut by 4 bases, the J end by 6 bases, with 17 bases between. Germline V lookup: CDR1 MNHEY, CDR2 SVGEGT. Here the CDR3 DNA reads TGTGCCAGCAGTTCCGGCCGTGGGGAAGGTGATACGCAGTATTTT. Protein sequence: CASSSGRGEGDTQYF.

The gene calls are TRBV19 and TRBJ2-1, with 7 bases identical to TRBD1. The CDR3 is 16 amino acids. From germline, CDR1 is LNHDA and CDR2 SQIVND (reference sequence). V lost 5 bases and J lost 2; bases outside the gene matches: 9. DNA of the CDR3: TGTGCCAGTAGTTCGACAGGGAGCCGAACCTACAATGAGCAGTTCTTC. Its translation is CASSSTGSRTYNEQFF.

The V gene is TRBV19, the J gene TRBJ1-5, with D perhaps TRBD1 (6 bases). Trimming cost V 6 bases and J 5 bases, with 20 bases left between them. CDR3 length: 16 residues. Germline CDR1 and CDR2: LNHDA and SQIVND (reference sequence). DNA of the CDR3: TGTGCCAGTAGCCCCCCCTCCGGACAGTGGGATCAGCCCCAGCATTTT. It translates to CASSPPSGQWDQPQHF.

This sequence joins TRBV21-1 and TRBJ1-2; the listed D gene, TRBD1, was not tested against the DNA. TRBV21-1 is annotated as a pseudogene. This CDR3 comprises 16 residues. The DNA for the CDR3 is TGTGCCAGCCCTTGTGAAACAGCAAGGTCCAGAAATGGCTACACCTTC. Translating it yields CASPCETARSRNGYTF.

This clone was found once. The chain carries TRBV6-5 and TRBJ1-1; no clear D. Germline values: CDR1 MNHEY, CDR2 SVGAGI. CDR3 length: 15 amino acids. Trimming took 0 bases from V and 3 from J, leaving 11 bases between them. The CDR3 DNA sequence: TGTGCCAGCAGTTACTCGGGTCAGGCGGACACTGAAGCTTTCTTT. Translated: CASSYSGQADTEAFF.

V gene TRBV27 combines with J gene TRBJ2-2; D is possibly TRBD1 or TRBD2 (5 bases each). Germline V CDR1 and CDR2: MNHEY, SMNVEV (reference sequence). The CDR3 sequence is 17 residues long. The V end was cut by 10 bases, the J end by 5 bases, with 26 bases between. CDR3: CATGWGSSSSWTGELFF. CDR3 sequence (DNA): TGTGCCACGGGATGGGGGTCTAGCAGTAGTTGGACCGGGGAGCTGTTTTTT.

This clone has only one observation. The chain is built from TRBV2 and TRBJ1-3; D call uncertain. In germline, CDR1 is SNHLY, CDR2 FYNNEI. Trimming pared 4 bases from V and 0 bases from J, leaving 7 bases between. The CDR3 length is 14 residues. CDR3 bases: TGTGCCAGCAGTGCCCAGCTCTCTGGAAACACCATATATTTT. This gives the protein CASSAQLSGNTIYF.

The table lists this clone with a count of one. The CDR3 protein is CASSSQGAGYGYTF. DNA of the CDR3: TGTGCCAGCAGTTCCCAGGGGGCCGGCTATGGCTACACCTTC. The chain carries TRBV28 and TRBJ1-2; 8 bases map to TRBD1. This CDR3 is built from 14 residues. Per the germline V gene, CDR1 is MDHEN and CDR2 is SYDVKM. With 4 bases clipped from V and 4 bases from J, the junction kept 5 bases outside the gene matches.

This chain uses TRBV7-2 with TRBJ1-2; 10 bases line up with TRBD1. CDR1 and CDR2 from the germline V gene are SGHTA and FQGNSA. This CDR3 is built from 14 residues. The ends lost 5 bases at V and 8 bases at J; junction bases unmatched: 8. The CDR3 DNA follows: TGTGCCAGCAGCCCAGGGACAGGGGTGGGCGGCTACACCTTC. Encoded protein: CASSPGTGVGGYTF. Drawing the rest from reference TRBV7-2 and TRBJ1-2, the complete variable domain is GAGVSQSPSNKVTEKGKDVELRCDPISGHTALYWYRQSLGQGLEFLIYFQGNSAPDKSGLPSDRFSAERTGGSVSTLTIQRTQQEDSAVYLCASSPGTGVGGYTFGSGTRLTVV.

The chain couples TRBV5-5 to TRBJ2-7, with TRBD1 matching over 12 bases. This CDR3 has 18 amino acids. The V gene end was trimmed by 4 bases and the J gene end by 4 bases; junction bases not matched to a gene: 15. The germline CDR1 and CDR2 sequences are SGHKS and YYEKEE (reference sequence). The CDR3 DNA reads as TGTGCCAGCAGCGAGCCGACACAAGGGACAGGGGGCCGGTACGAGCAGTACTTC. Encoded protein: CASSEPTQGTGGRYEQYF.

J is TRBJ1-1 and V is TRBV4-2; a weak D match, TRBD1 (5 bases). V shed 2 bases and J shed 6 bases, with 16 bases lying between them. Germline V gene data show CDR1 as LGHNA and CDR2 as YNFKEQ. This CDR3 is 15 amino acids long. CDR3 DNA sequence: TGTGCCAGCAGCCAACCTGGGAGGGGCGCTCCTGAAGCTTTCTTT. Its protein product is CASSQPGRGAPEAFF.

The chain joins TRBV6-5 to TRBJ2-7, with D possibly matching TRBD2 (5 bases). In germline, CDR1 is MNHEY, CDR2 SVGAGI. V shed 3 bases and J shed 0 bases, with 9 bases lying between them. The CDR3 has 14 residues. The CDR3 coding sequence is TGTGCCAGCAGTTATAAAACTAGCTCCTACGAGCAGTACTTC. Protein sequence: CASSYKTSSYEQYF.

The chain is built from TRBV4-3 and TRBJ1-4; TRBD1 matches 10 bases. The CDR3 spans 16 residues. The V gene end was trimmed by 2 bases and the J gene end by 7 bases; junction bases not matched to a gene: 7. From germline, CDR1 is LGHNA and CDR2 YSLEER. The CDR3 here is CASSQTDRGRSEKLFF. Here the CDR3 DNA reads TGCGCCAGCAGCCAAACCGACAGGGGGCGGAGTGAAAAACTGTTTTTT.

V is TRBV27 and J is TRBJ2-1; D unresolved. The CDR3 is 15 amino acids. V was cut by 2 bases and J by 8 bases, with 16 bases left in between. Per the germline V gene, CDR1 is MNHEY and CDR2 is SMNVEV (reference sequence). In DNA form, the CDR3 reads TGTGCCAGCAGTTTAGCACCCTCCTTGTTTTATGAGCAGTTCTTC. Amino acid sequence: CASSLAPSLFYEQFF.

The CDR3 reads CASSANLPGQDYGYTF. The CDR3 DNA reads as TGTGCCAGCAGCGCGAACCTACCGGGACAGGACTATGGCTACACCTTC. The V gene is TRBV7-9, the J gene TRBJ1-2; TRBD1 aligns across 8 bases. There are 16 residues in the CDR3. V gave up 5 bases and J gave up 3 bases; unmatched junction bases: 11. Germline values: CDR1 SEHNR, CDR2 FQNEAQ (reference sequence).

This clone was detected once. This chain uses TRBV12-3 or TRBV12-4 with TRBJ1-1; D not certain. The CDR3 extends over 13 amino acids. V lost 6 bases and J 8 bases, leaving 16 bases between the germline ends. This chain's CDR3 is CASRPMPPGEAFF. Written as DNA, the CDR3 is TGTGCCAGCAGGCCTATGCCCCCCGGGGAAGCTTTCTTT.

This chain connects TRBV11-2 to TRBJ2-5; 8 positions match TRBD2. CDR1 and CDR2 (germline): SGHAT, FQNNGV. V was pared by 5 bases and J by 7 bases, with 15 bases of the junction left unmatched. This CDR3 comprises 16 residues. CDR3 residues: CASSPPGVAGSGTQYF. The CDR3 DNA sequence: TGTGCCAGCAGCCCCCCCGGAGTAGCGGGGAGCGGGACCCAGTACTTC.

The chain recombines TRBV2 with TRBJ1-1; TRBD1 aligns across 7 bases. CDR1 is SNHLY and CDR2 is FYNNEI in the germline V gene. CDR3 length equals 17 residues. V shed 3 bases, J shed 4 bases, and the junction held 14 bases outside the gene matches. Here the CDR3 DNA reads TGTGCCAGCAGTGACAGAATCAGGGGGGGATTTGTCACTGAAGCTTTCTTT. Translation gives CASSDRIRGGFVTEAFF. The complete variable domain, with remaining parts taken from reference TRBV2 and TRBJ1-1, reads EPEVTQTPSHQVTQMGQEVILRCVPISNHLYFYWYRQILGQKVEFLVSFYNNEISEKSEIFDDQFSVERPDGSNFTLKIRSTKLEDSAMYFCASSDRIRGGFVTEAFFGQGTRLTVV.

The chain employs TRBV5-5 and TRBJ2-5; weak D call: TRBD2 (6 bases). Trimming cost V 2 bases and J 5 bases, with 13 bases left between them. The CDR3 is made up of 14 amino acids. The germline V gene has CDR1 SGHKS and CDR2 YYEKEE (reference sequence). As DNA, the CDR3 is TGTGCCAGCAGCTTCCTTGCGGGGAGGGAGACCCAGTACTTC. Protein sequence: CASSFLAGRETQYF.